The clone carrying this T cell receptor beta chain was seen at least ten times. As yet, its antigen is unknown. This CDR3 region has 14 residues. The V end was cut by 0 bases, the J end by 7 bases, with 11 bases between. Germline V gene data show CDR1 as SGDLS and CDR2 as YYNGEE. Hyperthyroidism in the patients, aged 18 to 65, was newly diagnosed and under 2 months in duration. Not enrolled were patients with uncontrolled infection, other autoimmune disease, pregnancy or lactation. Diagnostic assessment was based on clinical symptoms, serum thyroxine and TRAb, thyroid ultrasound and orbital computed tomography. This record belongs to a study of T cells in Graves' hyperthyroidism and ophthalmopathy. General study findings and limits: Before onset, ophthalmopathy was predicted by the model a median 6.5 months earlier.

Regions amplified from RNA transcripts were the TCR beta CDR3 regions. First-round RT-PCR of the TCR CDR3 relied on the HTBI primer set. TCRdb re-called the multiplex PCR reads through MiXCR, storing one row per CDR3 protein. Of about 360,000 distinct CDR3 sequences listed, under 15% are singletons. The V and J genes are TRBV9 and TRBJ1-5; D remains unclear. Sequencing was done on a sample of blood. The receptor comes from a woman under 30 with Graves' hyperthyroidism. The CDR3 protein is CASSVGPGGQPQHF. The CDR3 DNA sequence: TGTGCCAGCAGCGTAGGGCCCGGCGGGCAGCCCCAGCATTTT.